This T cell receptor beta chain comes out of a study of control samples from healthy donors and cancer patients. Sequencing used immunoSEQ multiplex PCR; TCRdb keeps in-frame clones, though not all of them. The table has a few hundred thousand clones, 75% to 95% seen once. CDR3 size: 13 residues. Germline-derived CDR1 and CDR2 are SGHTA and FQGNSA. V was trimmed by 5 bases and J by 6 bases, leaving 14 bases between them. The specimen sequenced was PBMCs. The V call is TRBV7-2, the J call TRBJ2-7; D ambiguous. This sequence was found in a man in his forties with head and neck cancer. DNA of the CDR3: TGTGCCAGCAGCACCCACTCCGGGCCCGAGCAGTACTTC. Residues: CASSTHSGPEQYF.